Listed here are 23 T cell receptor beta chains from one sample, sequenced in a study of early T cells in non-severe SARS-CoV-2 infection. TCRdb recomputed calls from the 5' RACE reads with MiXCR, one row per CDR3 protein. The sample yields about 32,000 distinct CDR3 sequences, about 5% seen once. The material sequenced was whole blood. These receptors all come from an adult who was a healthcare worker with PCR-confirmed SARS-CoV-2 infection or an uninfected control (not recorded which).

The chain uses TRBV6-6 and TRBJ2-7; the D gene is possibly TRBD2 (6 bases). Germline values: CDR1 MNHNY, CDR2 SVGAGI (reference sequence). Trimming took 6 bases from V and 0 from J, leaving 6 bases between them. There are 12 residues in the CDR3. The CDR3 loop reads CASSGSSYEQYF. The CDR3 bases are TGTGCCAGCAGCGGGAGCTCCTACGAGCAGTACTTC.

This clonotype was picked up many times. The chain employs TRBV11-2 and TRBJ2-5; D tentatively fits TRBD1 or TRBD2 (5 bases each). Germline V gives CDR1 SGHAT, CDR2 FQNNGV. Trimming shortened V by 5 bases and J by 3 bases, and 10 bases separated the two germline ends. The CDR3 is 13 amino acids. The CDR3 coding sequence is TGTGCCAGCAGCCGGGACCGAGAAGAGACCCAGTACTTC. Its protein is CASSRDREETQYF.

This clonotype was picked up many times. V and J are TRBV7-2 and TRBJ1-1; TRBD1 is a possible D gene (6 bases). From germline, CDR1 is SGHTA and CDR2 FQGNSA. Between the trimmed V and J ends, which lost 0 bases and 2 bases, there was a span of 10 bases. This CDR3 is built from 15 residues. This CDR3 reads CASSLAQTGNTEAFF. The CDR3 DNA is TGTGCCAGCAGCTTAGCCCAGACAGGAAACACTGAAGCTTTCTTT.

This clonotype has ten or more counts. This chain uses TRBV11-2 with TRBJ2-1; D might be TRBD2 (5 bases). V shed 1 base and J shed 0 bases, with 7 bases lying between them. This CDR3 spans 15 amino acids. The germline V gene encodes CDR1 SGHAT and CDR2 FQNNGV. CDR3: CASSLAGNSYNEQFF. As DNA, the CDR3 is TGTGCCAGCAGCTTAGCGGGAAACTCCTACAATGAGCAGTTCTTC.

The chain combines TRBV15 with TRBJ2-5; D possibly corresponds to TRBD1 (6 bases). The V end lost 3 bases, the J end lost 6 bases, and 17 bases lay between the germline ends. Germline V gene sequence: CDR1 LNHNV, CDR2 YYDKDF (reference sequence). The CDR3 sequence is 15 residues long. The CDR3 is CATSSVKTGTKTQYF. The CDR3 DNA is TGTGCCACCAGCAGCGTTAAGACAGGTACGAAGACCCAGTACTTC. Complete variable domain (other parts from reference TRBV15 and TRBJ2-5): DAMVIQNPRYQVTQFGKPVTLSCSQTLNHNVMYWYQQKSSQAPKLLFHYYDKDFNNEADTPDNFQSRRPNTSFCFLDIRSPGLGDTAMYLCATSSVKTGTKTQYFGPGTRLLVL.

This clonotype occurred many times. This rearrangement joins TRBV28 to TRBJ2-1; possibly TRBD1 or TRBD2 for D (5 bases each). The CDR3 loop spans 14 amino acids. V was cut by 6 bases and J by 4 bases, with 13 bases left in between. Germline CDR1 reads MDHEN; CDR2 reads SYDVKM. The CDR3 DNA reads as TGTGCCAGCAGCACGTTCGGGGCGTACAATGAGCAGTTCTTC. Encoded protein: CASSTFGAYNEQFF.

There are many counts of this clonotype. The V and J genes are TRBV5-1 and TRBJ2-6; D remains ambiguous. The germline V and J ends were trimmed by 4 bases and 0 bases, with 8 bases remaining between them. Germline V gene sequence: CDR1 SGHRS, CDR2 YFSETQ. The CDR3 extends over 15 amino acids. CDR3 sequence reads: CASSAALSGANVLTF. CDR3 nucleotides: TGCGCCAGCAGCGCAGCACTCTCTGGGGCCAACGTCCTGACTTTC.

This chain links TRBV28 with TRBJ2-7; D possibly corresponds to TRBD2 (6 bases). Trimming took off 7 bases at V and 6 bases at J, with 16 bases between the two ends. The CDR3 contains 13 residues. Germline assignment: CDR1 MDHEN and CDR2 SYDVKM. CDR3 bases: TGTGCCAGCATTCCCCCAATCGGGGGCGAGCAGTACTTC. It is translated as CASIPPIGGEQYF.

There are many counts of this clonotype. The CDR3 region is CASSPIDRVLTGELFF. The CDR3 DNA reads as TGTGCCAGCAGCCCCATCGACAGGGTCTTGACCGGGGAGCTGTTTTTT. The J gene is TRBJ2-2, the V gene TRBV7-3; 7 bases map to TRBD1. Trimming took 5 bases from V and 5 from J; bases not matched to a gene: 11. CDR1 SGHTA and CDR2 FQGTGA come from the germline V gene. The CDR3 has 16 amino acids.

There are many counts of this clonotype. The chain uses TRBV7-3 and TRBJ2-6, with D unresolved. V lost 0 bases and J 0 bases, leaving 3 bases between the germline ends. CDR3 size: 15 residues. Germline CDR1 SGHTA, CDR2 FQGTGA. This CDR3 is CASSLTNSGANVLTF. The CDR3 region has the DNA TGTGCCAGCAGCTTAACCAACTCTGGGGCCAACGTCCTGACTTTC. Looking up the rest from reference TRBV7-3 and TRBJ2-6 gives the full variable domain: GAGVSQTPSNKVTEKGKYVELRCDPISGHTALYWYRQSLGQGPEFLIYFQGTGAADDSGLPNDRFFAVRPEGSVSTLKIQRTERGDSAVYLCASSLTNSGANVLTFGAGSRLTVL.

This clonotype was recorded many times. This chain uses TRBV5-8 with TRBJ1-6; 9 bases align to TRBD1. CDR3 size: 16 residues. Germline CDR1 SGHTS, CDR2 YDEGEE. Trimming at V came to 4 bases and at J to 7 bases, leaving 9 bases not matched to a gene. CDR3 nucleotides: TGTGCCAGCAGCACGGACAGGGGTAGCCGGAATTCACCCCTCCACTTT. The encoded protein is CASSTDRGSRNSPLHF.

The V call is TRBV28, the J call TRBJ2-3, with 11 nucleotides matching TRBD1. Germline V gene data show CDR1 as MDHEN and CDR2 as SYDVKM. The CDR3 loop spans 16 amino acids. Germline trimming cut 10 bases from V and 7 bases from J; bases unmatched to any gene: 16. Here the CDR3 DNA reads TGTGCCAACAGCAGCCGGGGACAGGGGGGTAGGAATACGCAGTATTTT. It specifies CANSSRGQGGRNTQYF.

This clonotype has ten or more counts. The rearrangement joins TRBV9 to TRBJ1-1; D unresolved. CDR1 is SGDLS, CDR2 YYNGEE, per germline. The CDR3 is 13 amino acids. Between the trimmed V and J ends, which lost 0 bases and 1 base, there was a span of 4 bases. The CDR3 region is CASSVVRNTEAFF. For the CDR3, the DNA is TGTGCCAGCAGCGTAGTGAGGAACACTGAAGCTTTCTTT.

The V call is TRBV25-1, the J call TRBJ1-2; 12 positions agree with TRBD1. Germline V gene data show CDR1 as MGHDK and CDR2 as SYGVNS. V was pared by 5 bases and J by 0 bases, with 4 bases of the junction left unmatched. The CDR3 sequence is 16 residues long. As DNA, the CDR3 is TGTGCCAGCAGTTCCCGGGACAGGGGGCCTAACTATGGCTACACCTTC. Amino acids: CASSSRDRGPNYGYTF.

This clonotype has a count of ten or more. This rearrangement joins TRBV5-1 to TRBJ2-7, with D unresolved. With 4 bases removed from V and 5 bases from J, the gap between germline ends came to 10 bases. There are 12 residues in the CDR3. In germline, CDR1 is SGHRS, CDR2 YFSETQ. Here the CDR3 DNA reads TGCGCCAGCAGCCTTCCTAGTAACGAGCAGTACTTC. Translating gives CASSLPSNEQYF.

This clonotype has a count of ten or more. This sequence joins TRBV3-1 and TRBJ1-1; tentatively, D is TRBD1 (6 bases). V was shortened by 1 base and J by 4 bases, with 10 bases between the two germline ends. The CDR3 totals 14 residues. CDR1 is LGHDT and CDR2 is YNNKEL in the germline V gene (reference sequence). The CDR3 reads CASSQGGGGTEAFF. For the CDR3, the DNA is TGTGCCAGCAGCCAAGGAGGAGGGGGCACTGAAGCTTTCTTT.

This clonotype was seen at least ten times. This CDR3 reads CASSAWSGDVGTEAFF. In DNA form, the CDR3 reads TGTGCCAGCAGCGCCTGGTCGGGGGACGTCGGCACTGAAGCTTTCTTT. V gene TRBV7-9 combines with J gene TRBJ1-1, with a tentative D call TRBD1 (5 bases). The germline CDR1 and CDR2 sequences are SEHNR and FQNEAQ (reference sequence). V was clipped by 5 bases and J by 4 bases, with 20 bases between them. The length of the CDR3 is 16 residues.

In its sample, this clonotype was seen a few times. The chain is built from TRBV28 and TRBJ2-1; D remains ambiguous. V was cut by 2 bases and J by 8 bases, with 4 bases left in between. This CDR3 has 11 amino acids. CDR1 is MDHEN, CDR2 SYDVKM, per germline. CDR3 coding DNA: TGTGCCAGCAGTTTAATGTATGAGCAGTTCTTC. It specifies CASSLMYEQFF.

This clonotype has just a few counts. The V call is TRBV11-3, the J call TRBJ2-7; perhaps TRBD1 as D (6 bases). The CDR3 is 16 amino acids. V was trimmed by 2 bases and J by 3 bases, leaving 17 bases between them. Germline lookup yields CDR1 SGHNT and CDR2 YENEEA. CDR3 DNA: TGTGCCAGCAGCTTATTTATCGGCAGGGGATTCTACGAGCAGTACTTC. Translated: CASSLFIGRGFYEQYF.

The sample holds many counts of this clonotype. The chain is built from TRBV28 and TRBJ1-6; D unresolved. Trimming pared 3 bases from V and 8 bases from J, leaving 8 bases between. CDR3 length: 13 residues. Germline CDR1 MDHEN, CDR2 SYDVKM. CDR3 in DNA: TGTGCCAGCAGTTTCTTGAAGGATTCACCCCTCCACTTT. Translated, it gives CASSFLKDSPLHF.

This rearrangement joins TRBV12-3 or TRBV12-4 to TRBJ2-1; 7 bases are a match to TRBD2. V was pared by 0 bases and J by 6 bases, with 5 bases of the junction left unmatched. There are 15 residues in the CDR3. CDR3 in amino acids: CASSLAGGNFNEQFF. The CDR3 DNA reads as TGTGCCAGCAGTTTAGCGGGAGGGAATTTCAATGAGCAGTTCTTC.

In its sample, this clonotype was seen many times. The chain couples TRBV12-3 or TRBV12-4 to TRBJ1-5; D is unresolved. Trimming removed 7 bases at V and 5 bases at J, with 9 bases between. The CDR3 extends over 12 amino acids. DNA of the CDR3: TGTGCCAGCAACGGAGAACATCAGCCCCAGCATTTT. Translation: CASNGEHQPQHF.

A few counts support this clonotype. The chain carries TRBV12-3 or TRBV12-4 and TRBJ1-2; D gene unclear. The CDR3 covers 13 residues. V lost 6 bases, J lost 9 bases, and 17 bases lay in between. DNA for the CDR3: TGTGCCAGCAGGGAGACCAATAGGGAACGCTACACCTTC. Translating it yields CASRETNRERYTF.